Sequencing of this TCR beta chain was carried out in a study of blood T cell repertoires in COVID-19 (TCRdb year 2020). About the full investigation: The collaborator samples originated in the United States, Italy and Spain and spanned the acute and convalescent phases of COVID-19. Where available, HLA class I and class II types were taken from metadata supplied by the sample provider and were not determined by assay-based typing. The samples were drawn from the first 160 participants of the ongoing ImmuneRACE study and from 1,254 subjects provided by 6 global collaborators. The dataset comprised deeply sampled blood TCRbeta repertoires from subjects exposed to, actively infected with, or recovered from COVID-19. Sample metadata almost always included a de-identified subject ID, COVID-19 status, age in years and sex. The repertoires were made available in a free public database intended to serve as a resource for research on the immune response to SARS-CoV-2. The material from the prospective study consisted of cDNA or gDNA derived from T cells, B-cell-depleted T cells, or PBMCs. Here is what the overall study found, with its caveats: The amount of clinical and demographic metadata varied by source and participant and was provided uncurated.

In Seattle, one collaborating source enrolled patients while the infection was active and tracked those patients longitudinally over the course of disease. Each collaborating institution followed its own protocols to collect whole blood in K2EDTA tubes. For TCRbeta analysis, collaborator samples were shipped as frozen whole blood, as isolated PBMCs, or as DNA extracted from either sample type. The CDR3 goes from the cysteine to the phenylalanine over 12 residues. Just the 36-base CDR3 DNA is kept, in frame starting at base 1. Sequences ENHRY (CDR1) and SYGVKD (CDR2) are obtained from the germline V gene. Cut back by 11 bases and 1 base, the V and J ends lie 9 bases apart. The immunoSEQ Assay, a bias-controlled multiplex PCR, was used to amplify TCRbeta CDR3 regions from genomic DNA. On the authors' methods: The number of nucleated cells in each sample was estimated from the amplification of reference gene primers within the assay. To quantify the absolute abundance of each unique TCRbeta CDR3 rearrangement, sequence reads were collapsed and filtered. For each sample, productive Simpson clonality was calculated as the square root of Simpson's diversity index over productive rearrangements. Imported from immuneACCESS, the table was reduced by TCRdb to in-frame sequences with V and J called. These copies leave out some clones; in studies compared against another copy, an unresolved V gene accounts for under half, and the cause of the remainder is not known. V, J and clone size reflect that table, while D and trimming were determined from the DNA. The sample table lists over 150,000 clones, around 82% of them with a count of one. Approximately 7% of the sample is held by the ten biggest clonotypes.

In regard to this clone: The target of this receptor is not known. No base qualities exist here, and no much larger clone lies one base off it.

Rearrangement joined TRBV10-3 to TRBJ2-1; the D gene is not confidently resolved. Sequencing input: peripheral blood. This sequence was found in an elderly man with COVID-19, enrolled during active disease. The nucleotide sequence is TGTGCCGTAAGCACTTCCTACAATGAGCAGTTCTTC. This encodes CAVSTSYNEQFF.